The 3 T cell receptor beta chains reported below all come from one sample, sequenced in a study of OX40 agonist ivuxolimab in advanced cancers. Libraries were prepared by immunoSEQ multiplex PCR; TCRdb keeps only in-frame clonotypes and omits some of them. The profile shows 100,000 to 150,000 clones, approximately 90% of them singletons. Here the sequenced sample was CD4+ or CD8+ T cells sorted from blood, taken in a trial of the OX40 agonist ivuxolimab. The receptors come from an adult with an advanced solid tumor such as melanoma, head and neck, liver or kidney cancer.

This chain joins TRBV10-3 and TRBJ2-2; 10 nucleotides match TRBD1. Germline lookup yields CDR1 ENHRY and CDR2 SYGVKD. The CDR3 runs to 17 residues. V lost 4 bases to trimming and J lost 0 bases; unmatched junction nucleotides: 5. CDR3: CAISVTGQGTNTGELFF. The CDR3 DNA reads as TGTGCCATCAGTGTGACGGGACAGGGGACGAACACCGGGGAGCTGTTTTTT.

The J gene is TRBJ2-3, the V gene TRBV6-1; TRBD1 agrees at 7 bases. Germline-derived CDR1 and CDR2 are MNHNS and SASEGT. V dropped 7 bases and J dropped 0; count of bases not matched to a gene: 7. The CDR3 totals 15 residues. The CDR3 sequence is CASNLGQKSTDTQYF. CDR3 nucleotides: TGTGCCAGCAACTTGGGACAGAAAAGCACAGATACGCAGTATTTT.

The chain joins TRBV28 to TRBJ1-2, with D unclear. Germline V CDR1 and CDR2: MDHEN, SYDVKM. This CDR3 has 14 residues. V was cut by 8 bases and J by 3 bases, with 16 bases left in between. The CDR3 region has the DNA TGTGCCAGCGGAAAAAACAGTGATTACTATGGCTACACCTTC. This gives the protein CASGKNSDYYGYTF.